The clone carrying this T cell receptor (beta chain) was detected many times. The CDR3 covers 16 residues. The ends were cut back, 2 bases at V and 7 bases at J, with 21 bases in the middle. Looked up from germline, CDR1 is DFQATT and CDR2 is SNEGSKA (reference sequence). This specimen comes from a study of T cells in Graves' hyperthyroidism and ophthalmopathy. About the research overall: Prior to any treatment, at the point of initial diagnosis, peripheral blood was collected.

Amplified TCR beta CDR3 regions came from RNA transcripts. Carried out on the TCR CDR3, a first-round RT-PCR used the HTBI primer set. TCRdb ran MiXCR on the multiplex PCR reads and lists one entry per CDR3 protein. The table records approximately 300,000 distinct CDR3 sequences, over 15% of them present only once. The V gene is TRBV20-1, the J gene TRBJ2-1, with TRBD2 as a possible D gene (6 bases). The sequence derives from a woman between 55 and 75 years old with Graves' ophthalmopathy. The specimen was blood. This CDR3 is CSARLTTRLFRNEQFF. The CDR3 coding sequence is TGCAGTGCTAGATTGACGACTAGGTTATTCCGGAATGAGCAGTTCTTC.